This T cell receptor (beta chain) was observed in a study of early T cells in non-severe SARS-CoV-2 infection. On the study more broadly: The study sequenced bulk RNA from unsorted whole blood, with chains unpaired.

CDR1 SQVTM and CDR2 ANQGSEA come from the germline V gene. There are 13 residues in the CDR3. The trim removed 7 bases at V and 2 bases at J, leaving 7 bases unmatched. Individual cDNA molecules each received unique molecular identifiers attached to them. TCRdb reanalysed the 5' RACE reads using MiXCR and keeps one entry per CDR3 protein. The sample records 70,000 to 90,000 distinct CDR3 sequences, 15% to 19% being singletons. This clonotype showed up many times. Its target is unknown. Study-level results: Private and CD4 specificities were missed by VDJdb matching, which favored anti-spike CD8 responses.

The chain couples TRBV29-1 to TRBJ2-7; TRBD1 aligns across 8 bases. The sample consisted of whole blood. The TCR was taken from an adult who was a healthcare worker with PCR-confirmed SARS-CoV-2 infection or an uninfected control (not recorded which). Here the CDR3 DNA reads TGCAGCGCCTCACAGGGGGGTACCTACGAGCAGTACTTC. As protein: CSASQGGTYEQYF.